Listed below are T cell receptor beta chains from one sample, sequenced in a study of T cells expressing NK-cell markers. TCRdb reworked the 5' RACE reads into one entry per CDR3 protein, no DNA. The table counts 90,000 to 130,000 distinct CDR3 sequences; around 20% lies in the top ten. The material sequenced was blood T cells: a sorted CD56 or NKG2C T cell subset, CD4+ or CD8+ T cells, or bulk PBMC T cells (not recorded which). The receptors here all came from a woman aged 18 to 69 in good health. Each CDR3 is given with its conserved first and last residue. Each record gives: V gene, J gene, CDR3 protein.

TRBV7-2	TRBJ1-1	CARRGPVTEAFF
TRBV4-3	TRBJ1-4	CASSQDQPPGGGDEKLFF
TRBV15	TRBJ2-2	CATSRVNGGELFF
TRBV4-1	TRBJ1-6	CASSLELGQGGSPLHF
TRBV28	TRBJ1-5	CASSFEDRATNSNQPQHF
TRBV7-2	TRBJ2-7	CASSLEGHLTGHEQYF
TRBV7-2	TRBJ2-2	CASSSMRGLSGELFF
TRBV20-1	TRBJ2-5	CSARDLQPKETQYF
TRBV24-1	TRBJ2-5	CATSDPTGLTETQYF
TRBV6-2/TRBV6-3	TRBJ2-1	CAKHGTSGRRDFDEQFF
TRBV4-3	TRBJ2-2	CASSHTGPPPGGELFF
TRBV14	TRBJ2-1	CASSQEFSGWNEQFF
TRBV12-3/TRBV12-4	TRBJ1-4	CASSPAGQDSNEKLFF
TRBV6-2/TRBV6-3	TRBJ2-3	CASSSGSTDTQYF
TRBV5-1	TRBJ2-1	CASSLDGSVAFNEQFF
TRBV20-1	TRBJ2-3	CSAKASGYPDTQYF
TRBV7-3	TRBJ2-2	CASSSNGAGELFF
TRBV29-1	TRBJ1-1	CSVQPANTEAFF
TRBV6-1	TRBJ2-1	CATKGGSSYNEQFF
TRBV5-4	TRBJ1-2	CASSAGQGAGYGYTF
TRBV27	TRBJ2-1	CASSLSAGGRNEQFF
TRBV5-1	TRBJ2-1	CASSTVNNEQFF
TRBV3-1	TRBJ2-1	CASSQAAGVYNEQFF
TRBV4-1	TRBJ1-2	CASSQDPGADGTYGYTF
TRBV4-3	TRBJ1-4	CASSQDGGIATNEKLFF
TRBV12-3/TRBV12-4	TRBJ2-4	CASSPLQGAKNIQYF
TRBV7-2	TRBJ2-1	CASSPGLAGVRYNEQFF
TRBV6-2/TRBV6-3	TRBJ1-5	CASSYRNSNQPQHF
TRBV4-3	TRBJ2-6	CATAPEARGANVLTF
TRBV29-1	TRBJ2-1	CSVALAGALSYNEQFF
TRBV27	TRBJ1-3	CASIDSASSGNTIYF
TRBV30	TRBJ2-1	CAWSVSSDSAGQFF
TRBV7-9	TRBJ2-1	CASSHTGQRANEQFF
TRBV7-9	TRBJ1-2	CASSFTGGVYYGYTF
TRBV4-3	TRBJ2-3	CASSPALPLSYADTQYF
TRBV29-1	TRBJ2-3	CSVVGTKHTDTQYF
TRBV12-3/TRBV12-4	TRBJ1-5	CASSTGGGGYQPQHF
TRBV7-9	TRBJ2-1	CASSFAQGEHNEQFF
TRBV11-1	TRBJ2-3	CASSSGTSGASSTDTQYF
TRBV20-1	TRBJ2-7	CSAPDGFSYEQYF
TRBV12-3/TRBV12-4	TRBJ2-2	CASSFVEAGELFF
TRBV30	TRBJ2-3	CAWSPWLDRVTDTQYF
TRBV12-3/TRBV12-4	TRBJ1-1	CASSLALTSEAFF
TRBV20-1	TRBJ1-1	CSARINQGKNTEAFF
TRBV2	TRBJ2-5	CASTPDGQETQYF
TRBV4-1	TRBJ2-3	CASSQATASTDTQYF